This TCR beta chain was sequenced for a study of blood T cell repertoires in COVID-19. Some clones are missing from TCRdb's copy, which holds only in-frame ones; the method was immunoSEQ multiplex PCR. Of approximately 120,000 clones listed, about 80% were seen once; the top ten hold 6% to 7%. The CDR3 loop spans 14 amino acids. V lost 5 bases and J lost 4, with 14 bases in between. Germline V gene lookup returns CDR1 SNHLY and CDR2 FYNNEI. The sequence came from a woman between 50 and 59 years old with acute or convalescent COVID-19. The rearrangement joins TRBV2 to TRBJ2-5; weak D call: TRBD1 (5 bases). Source material: peripheral blood. The CDR3 reads CASSLGAQGETQYF. The CDR3 DNA reads TGTGCCAGCAGTTTAGGGGCCCAGGGAGAGACCCAGTACTTC.